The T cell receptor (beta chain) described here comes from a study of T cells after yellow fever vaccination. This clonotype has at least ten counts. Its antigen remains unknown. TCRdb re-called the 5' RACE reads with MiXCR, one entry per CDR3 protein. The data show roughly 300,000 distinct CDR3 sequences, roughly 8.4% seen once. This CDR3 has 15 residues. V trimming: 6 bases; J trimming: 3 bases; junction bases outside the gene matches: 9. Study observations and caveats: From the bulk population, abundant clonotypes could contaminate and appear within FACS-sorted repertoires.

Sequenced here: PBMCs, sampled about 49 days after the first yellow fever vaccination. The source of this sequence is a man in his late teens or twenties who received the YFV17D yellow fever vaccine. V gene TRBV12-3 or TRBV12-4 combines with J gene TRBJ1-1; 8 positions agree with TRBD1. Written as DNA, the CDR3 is TGTGCCAGCAGACCCGGACAGGGCTGGGACACTGAAGCTTTCTTT. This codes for CASRPGQGWDTEAFF.